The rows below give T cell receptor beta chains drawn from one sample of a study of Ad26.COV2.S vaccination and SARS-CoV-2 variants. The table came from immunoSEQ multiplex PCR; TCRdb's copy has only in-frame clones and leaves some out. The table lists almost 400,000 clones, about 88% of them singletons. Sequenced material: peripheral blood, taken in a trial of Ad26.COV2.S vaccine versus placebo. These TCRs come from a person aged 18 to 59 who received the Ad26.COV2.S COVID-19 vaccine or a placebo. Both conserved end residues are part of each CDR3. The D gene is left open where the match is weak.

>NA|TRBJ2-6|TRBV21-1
TGTGCCAGCAGCCACGGTGTTGGGGCCAACGTCCTGACTTTC
CASSHGVGANVLTF
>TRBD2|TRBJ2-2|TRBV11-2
TGTGCCAGCAGCTTAGCTAGCGGAACCGGGGAGCTGTTTTTT
CASSLASGTGELFF
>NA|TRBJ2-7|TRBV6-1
TGTGCCAGCAGTTTCCGAGCCCGAGGGCAGTACTTC
CASSFRARGQYF
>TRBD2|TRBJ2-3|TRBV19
TGTGCCAGTAGTCCTAGCGGATTCACAGATACGCAGTATTTT
CASSPSGFTDTQYF
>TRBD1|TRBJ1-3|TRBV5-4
TGTGCCAGCAGCGGGGACAGGGGGCTGAGGGGAAACACCATATATTTT
CASSGDRGLRGNTIYF
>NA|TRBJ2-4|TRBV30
TGTGCCTGGAGTACAAGGGTTAACCTAAACATTCAGTACTTC
CAWSTRVNLNIQYF
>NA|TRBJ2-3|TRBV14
TGTGCCAGCAGCCAAGGGCTCTCAGATACGCAGTATTTT
CASSQGLSDTQYF
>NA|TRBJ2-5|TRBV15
TGTGCCACCAGCAGAGATATCAGGGACACACCGACCCAGTACTTC
CATSRDIRDTPTQYF
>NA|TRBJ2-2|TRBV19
TGTGCCAGTACCTGGATGGGCGGGGAGCTGTTTTTT
CASTWMGGELFF
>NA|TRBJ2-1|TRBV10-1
TGCGCCAGCAGTGGGGTTGGGCGGAATGAGCAGTTCTTC
CASSGVGRNEQFF
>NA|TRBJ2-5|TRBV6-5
TGTGCCAGCACACGACGGATCCAAGAGACCCAGTACTTC
CASTRRIQETQYF
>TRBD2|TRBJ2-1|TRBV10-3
TGTGCCATCGGGGGCCCCCCTCTAGCGGGAGGGGACTCTCTAAGGGGGTACGATGAGCAGTTCTTC
CAIGGPPLAGGDSLRGYDEQFF
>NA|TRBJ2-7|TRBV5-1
TGCGCCAGCAGCAGAGAAACCGGGTCCCCCTACGAGCAGTACTTC
CASSRETGSPYEQYF
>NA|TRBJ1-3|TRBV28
TGTGCCAGCAGCTTATCCGGGACGGAATCTGGAAACACCATATATTTT
CASSLSGTESGNTIYF
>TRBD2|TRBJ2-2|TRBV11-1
TGTGCCAGCACTATAGCGGGAGGGCCGGCCGGGGAGCTGTTTTTT
CASTIAGGPAGELFF
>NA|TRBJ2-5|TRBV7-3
TGTGCCAGCAGCTTAAATCCCGCGAGCGGAATGGGGCAAGAGACCCAGTACTTC
CASSLNPASGMGQETQYF
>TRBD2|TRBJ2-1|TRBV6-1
TGTGCCAGCAGTGAGGTGGCGGGAGGGATTGGAGAGCAGTTCTTC
CASSEVAGGIGEQFF
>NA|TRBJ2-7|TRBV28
TGTGCCAGCAGTTTCGGACTCCACTACGAGCAGTACTTC
CASSFGLHYEQYF
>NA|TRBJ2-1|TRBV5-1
TGCGCCAGCAGCTTGCTAGGTGGGCAGTTCTTC
CASSLLGGQFF
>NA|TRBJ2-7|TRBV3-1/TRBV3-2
TGTGCCAGCAGCCCGCACGGGGGCAAAGACGAGCAGTACTTC
CASSPHGGKDEQYF